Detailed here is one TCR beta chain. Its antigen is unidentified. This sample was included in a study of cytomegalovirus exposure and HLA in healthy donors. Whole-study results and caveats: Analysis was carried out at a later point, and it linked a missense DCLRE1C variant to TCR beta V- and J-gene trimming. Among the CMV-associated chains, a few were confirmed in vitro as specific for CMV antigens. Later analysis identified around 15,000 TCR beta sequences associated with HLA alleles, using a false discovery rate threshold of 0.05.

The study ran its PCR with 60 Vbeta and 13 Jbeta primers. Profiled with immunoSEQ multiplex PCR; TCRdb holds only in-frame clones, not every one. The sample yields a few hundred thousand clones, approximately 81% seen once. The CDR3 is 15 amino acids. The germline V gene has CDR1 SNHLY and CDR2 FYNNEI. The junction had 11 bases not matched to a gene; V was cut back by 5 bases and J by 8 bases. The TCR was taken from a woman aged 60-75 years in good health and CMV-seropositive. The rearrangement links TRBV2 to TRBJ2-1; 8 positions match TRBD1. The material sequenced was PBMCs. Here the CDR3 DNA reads TGTGCCAGCAGTCGAGCCAGGGGGCGCTTCGATGAGCAGTTCTTC. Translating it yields CASSRARGRFDEQFF.